A selection of T cell receptor beta chains follows, all from one sample in a study of blood T cells in healthy people across ages. In TCRdb, the 5' RACE reads were re-called with MiXCR into one record per CDR3 protein. The sample holds roughly 1,500,000 distinct CDR3 sequences; 30% to 40% are singletons and the top ten take roughly 12%. The sequenced material came from blood. The source of these receptors is a woman aged 30 to 39 in good health. The CDR3 runs from the conserved cysteine through the conserved F or W. Fields, in order: clone size, D gene, V gene, J gene, CDR3 DNA, CDR3 protein. D genes are given only for firm matches. For some rows the clone size is stated as once, few or many, or as a class when expanded; others skip it.

size: -; D: TRBD2; V: TRBV27; J: TRBJ2-1; DNA: TGTGCCAGCAGTAGAGCGGGAATTTCCTACAATGAGCAGTTCTTC; CDR3: CASSRAGISYNEQFF
size: -; D: -; V: TRBV6-6; J: TRBJ2-3; DNA: TGTGCCAGCAGTTACTCTAGTGGTGGGGACAAGGATTCGCAGTATTTT; CDR3: CASSYSSGGDKDSQYF
size: -; D: -; V: TRBV28; J: TRBJ1-1; DNA: TGTGCCAGCAGTTACCCTGTCCGGAACACTGAAGCTTTCTTT; CDR3: CASSYPVRNTEAFF
size: -; D: -; V: TRBV12-3/TRBV12-4; J: TRBJ1-2; DNA: TGTGCCAGCAGTTTGACAAGGAGTGGCTACACCTTC; CDR3: CASSLTRSGYTF
size: few; D: -; V: TRBV5-6; J: TRBJ2-2; DNA: TGTGCCAGCAGCGACGGCCAGGACGGGGAGCTGTTTTTT; CDR3: CASSDGQDGELFF
size: -; D: TRBD1; V: TRBV20-1; J: TRBJ2-7; DNA: TGCAGTGTGGGACAGCATTCCTACGAGCAGTACTTC; CDR3: CSVGQHSYEQYF
size: -; D: TRBD2; V: TRBV10-3; J: TRBJ2-3; DNA: TGTGCCATCAGTCCTAGCGGGGGGTCCCTCCGGGATACGCAGTATTTT; CDR3: CAISPSGGSLRDTQYF
size: -; D: -; V: TRBV5-1; J: TRBJ2-2; DNA: TGCGCCAGCAGCATCCCGACAGGCCAAGGGGAGCTGTTTTTT; CDR3: CASSIPTGQGELFF
size: -; D: -; V: TRBV16; J: TRBJ1-1; DNA: TGTGCCAGCAGCCTTTTTAGGGGGTGGACTGAAGCTTTCTTT; CDR3: CASSLFRGWTEAFF
size: -; D: -; V: TRBV5-8; J: TRBJ1-1; DNA: TGTGCCAGCAGCTTGGCCGGTGAGACTGAAGCTTTCTTT; CDR3: CASSLAGETEAFF
size: -; D: TRBD2; V: TRBV20-1; J: TRBJ2-1; DNA: TGCAGTGCTAGAGATCTTAGCGGGAGGGTTACGGGGTCATACAATGAGCAGTTCTTC; CDR3: CSARDLSGRVTGSYNEQFF
size: many; D: TRBD1; V: TRBV12-3/TRBV12-4; J: TRBJ2-7; DNA: TGTGCCAGCAAAGGACAGGGACCCTACGAGCAGTACTTC; CDR3: CASKGQGPYEQYF
size: few; D: TRBD1; V: TRBV12-3/TRBV12-4; J: TRBJ2-5; DNA: TGTGCCAGCACCGCACCGTTAAACAGGGGGCAAGAGACCCAGTACTTC; CDR3: CASTAPLNRGQETQYF
size: -; D: -; V: TRBV5-4; J: TRBJ1-5; DNA: TGTGCCAGCAGCTTGGACCACTTGCATTTT; CDR3: CASSLDHLHF
size: few; D: -; V: TRBV29-1; J: TRBJ1-1; DNA: TGCAGCGTTGAAGGGGACAACACTGAAGCTTTCTTT; CDR3: CSVEGDNTEAFF
size: few; D: TRBD1; V: TRBV20-1; J: TRBJ2-3; DNA: TGCAGTGCCCCGGGACAGGGGGTCACAGATACGCAGTATTTT; CDR3: CSAPGQGVTDTQYF
size: -; D: -; V: TRBV5-1; J: TRBJ2-5; DNA: TGCGCCAGCAGCTTAGTGGAGGGATGGGAGACCCAGTACTTC; CDR3: CASSLVEGWETQYF